This T cell receptor beta chain was recovered during a study of cytomegalovirus exposure and HLA in healthy donors. The PCR used 60 Vbeta and 13 Jbeta primers. The table came from immunoSEQ multiplex PCR; TCRdb's copy has only in-frame clones and leaves some out. This table holds about 110,000 clones, approximately 85% found once. V shed 2 bases and J shed 7 bases, with 18 bases lying between them. The germline CDR1 and CDR2 sequences are SNHLY and FYNNEI. This CDR3 has 16 amino acids. The sequence was obtained from a man aged 50-60 years in good health and CMV-seronegative. Sequencing was performed on PBMCs. This chain uses TRBV2 with TRBJ1-5; D may be TRBD1 (6 bases). For the CDR3, the DNA is TGTGCCAGCAGTGAACAGGGGCAGGGAACTGGCCAGCCCCAGCATTTT. Amino acids: CASSEQGQGTGQPQHF.